A selection of T cell receptor beta chains follows, all from one sample in a study of T cells in Graves' hyperthyroidism and ophthalmopathy. TCRdb re-called the multiplex PCR reads through MiXCR, storing one row per CDR3 protein. The sample includes approximately 330,000 distinct CDR3 sequences, about 13% seen only once; the top ten take 30% to 40%. What was sequenced was blood. The receptors originated from a woman between 40 and 50 years old with Graves' ophthalmopathy. Both conserved end residues are part of each CDR3. The D gene is left open where the match is weak. For some rows the clone size is stated as once, few or many, or as a class when expanded; others skip it.

clone_size	d_call	v_call	j_call	cdr3_nt	cdr3_aa
few	TRBD2	TRBV20-1	TRBJ2-1	TGCAGTGCTATACCTTTAGCGGGAGGGGCCTATAATGAGCAGTTCTTC	CSAIPLAGGAYNEQFF
many	NA	TRBV2	TRBJ2-7	TGTGCCAGCGTGCTCAACAGGCGGCCCTACGAGCAGTACTTC	CASVLNRRPYEQYF
few	TRBD2	TRBV14	TRBJ2-1	TGTGCCAGCAGCCCGGCGACTAGCGGTATACCCTACAATGAGCAGTTCTTC	CASSPATSGIPYNEQFF
NA	TRBD2	TRBV19	TRBJ2-2	TGTGCCAGTACCCCTAGCGGCGCGAACACCGGGGAGCTGTTTTTT	CASTPSGANTGELFF
many	NA	TRBV20-1	TRBJ1-1	TGCAGTGCTCCTCGAACGGGGATGAACACTGAAGCTTTCTTT	CSAPRTGMNTEAFF
many	TRBD2	TRBV7-9	TRBJ2-1	TGTGCCAGCAGCTCTAGCGGGACTCTAGGGGATGAGCAGTTCTTC	CASSSSGTLGDEQFF
many	TRBD2	TRBV6-1	TRBJ2-1	TGTGCCAGCAGTGCGGGACTAGCGGGGGACTCCATATACAATGAGCAGTTCTTC	CASSAGLAGDSIYNEQFF
many	NA	TRBV15	TRBJ2-7	TGTGCCACCAGCAGGGGCTATGACGAGCAGTACTTC	CATSRGYDEQYF
many	TRBD1	TRBV28	TRBJ2-1	TGTGCCAGCAGTGTGGGACAGGGAAGGGACAATGAGCAGTTCTTC	CASSVGQGRDNEQFF
NA	NA	TRBV5-4	TRBJ2-7	TGTGCCAGCAGCTTGGACGCTTCCTTCCCCGAGCAGTACTTC	CASSLDASFPEQYF
few	TRBD1	TRBV6-1	TRBJ1-4	TGTGCCAGCAGGGCGGACAGGAGGGATGAAAAACTGTTTTTT	CASRADRRDEKLFF
many	TRBD2	TRBV24-1	TRBJ2-1	TGTGCCACCAGTGATACCCGGACTAGCGGGGACGAGCAGTTCTTC	CATSDTRTSGDEQFF
NA	NA	TRBV5-8	TRBJ1-2	TGTGCCAGCAGCATGGACTTCTATGGCTACACCTTC	CASSMDFYGYTF
NA	TRBD1	TRBV10-2	TRBJ2-7	TGCGGCAGCGCGGTAACCGGGACAGGGCCCGGAGAGCAGTACTTC	CGSAVTGTGPGEQYF
NA	NA	TRBV5-6	TRBJ2-3	TGTGCCAGCAGCTTTTTACGGGCAGATACGCAGTATTTT	CASSFLRADTQYF
few	NA	TRBV5-8	TRBJ2-3	TGTGCCAGCAGCTTCCCTGCCGGGGACGATACGCAGTATTTT	CASSFPAGDDTQYF
few	NA	TRBV5-1	TRBJ1-6	TGCGCCAGCAGCAGGGACGGGAATAATTCACCCCTCCACTTT	CASSRDGNNSPLHF
NA	NA	TRBV5-1	TRBJ1-6	TGCGCCAGCAGCTTGAGCCTGGCTTCGGTGGGTTCACCCCTCCACTTT	CASSLSLASVGSPLHF
NA	NA	TRBV3-1	TRBJ1-2	TGTGCCAGCTGCCTTGGTGAGGGGCGAGGCTATGGCTACACCTTC	CASCLGEGRGYGYTF
NA	NA	TRBV30	TRBJ1-1	TGTGCCTGGCTTGCGGTCTTGGACACTGAAGCTTTCTTT	CAWLAVLDTEAFF
many	NA	TRBV6-5	TRBJ2-7	TGTGCCAGCAGTTATAGTGGGTCCTACGAGCAGTACTTC	CASSYSGSYEQYF
many	NA	TRBV12-3/TRBV12-4	TRBJ2-7	TGTGCCAGCAGTTTAATCAGGGGGGGTTACGAGCAGTACTTC	CASSLIRGGYEQYF
NA	NA	TRBV20-1	TRBJ2-7	TGCAGTGCCCGACCCAGGGCCCCTCCTTCCTACGAGCAGTACTTC	CSARPRAPPSYEQYF
many	NA	TRBV7-2	TRBJ2-3	TGTGCCAGCAGCTTAGGTGTTAGCGGAGGCACAGATACGCAGTATTTT	CASSLGVSGGTDTQYF
NA	TRBD1	TRBV20-1	TRBJ1-2	TGCAGTGCTAGGACCGGGACAGGGATCGTGGTTCGGTATGGCTACACCTTC	CSARTGTGIVVRYGYTF
NA	NA	TRBV28	TRBJ2-2	TGTGCCAGCAGCGTAGCAATGAACACCGGGGAGCTGTTTTTT	CASSVAMNTGELFF
many	NA	TRBV15	TRBJ1-1	TGTGCCACCAGCAGAGACAACACTGAAGCTTTCTTT	CATSRDNTEAFF
many	TRBD1	TRBV2	TRBJ2-7	TGTGCCAGCAGTGTCACAGGGGGCGACGAGCAGTACTTC	CASSVTGGDEQYF
many	TRBD2	TRBV6-1	TRBJ2-7	TGTGCCAGCAGCGGGACTAGCGGGGGGGCCGGTAACGAGCAGTACTTC	CASSGTSGGAGNEQYF
NA	TRBD2	TRBV5-4	TRBJ2-1	TGTGCCAGCAGCTTGTCTAGCGGGGGAGACAATGAGCAGTTCTTC	CASSLSSGGDNEQFF
NA	NA	TRBV7-9	TRBJ2-7	TGTGCCAGCAGCACCGGGACCGTCCCCTACGAGCAGTACTTC	CASSTGTVPYEQYF
few	TRBD1	TRBV6-2/TRBV6-3	TRBJ1-3	TGTGCCAGCAGTTCGGGGACAGGACTCTCCTCTGGAAACACCATATATTTT	CASSSGTGLSSGNTIYF
many	NA	TRBV6-1	TRBJ1-1	TGTGCCAGCAGCCAGACTCGGGACGCAGCTTTCTTT	CASSQTRDAAFF
NA	NA	TRBV12-3/TRBV12-4	TRBJ1-5	TGTGCCAGCAGTTTTTCTCAGCCCCAGCATTTT	CASSFSQPQHF
NA	NA	TRBV7-2	TRBJ2-3	TGTGCCAGCAGCCTTGAACTCCCAGATACGCAGTATTTT	CASSLELPDTQYF
many	NA	TRBV7-9	TRBJ1-2	TGTGCCAGCAGCTTCTCGGTGGCGGGGGCGTATGGCTACACCTTC	CASSFSVAGAYGYTF
many	NA	TRBV12-3/TRBV12-4	TRBJ2-2	TGTGCCAGCAGTTTATCCTTAACCGGGGAGCTGTTTTTT	CASSLSLTGELFF
many	NA	TRBV11-2	TRBJ2-2	TGTGCCAGCAGCTTACTCGGACAGCCGAACACCGGGGAGCTGTTTTTT	CASSLLGQPNTGELFF
NA	NA	TRBV3-1	TRBJ2-1	TGTGCCAGCAGCCAAGTAGGAACTAGTAGTGCGCAGTTCTTC	CASSQVGTSSAQFF
NA	TRBD1	TRBV7-6	TRBJ2-3	TGTGCCAGCAGCCCACCCGGGACAGGGGGATCAGATACGCAGTATTTT	CASSPPGTGGSDTQYF
NA	NA	TRBV5-1	TRBJ2-4	TGCGCCAGCAGCGGAGGGGGACAAAACATTCAGTACTTC	CASSGGGQNIQYF
few	NA	TRBV5-1	TRBJ1-2	TGCGCCAGCAGCTTGGGGGCAGGGATATTCCATGGCTACACCTTC	CASSLGAGIFHGYTF
few	TRBD2	TRBV13	TRBJ2-7	TGTGCCAGCAGCGGCTCTAGCGGGGGGCCTCACGTCTACGAGCAGTACTTC	CASSGSSGGPHVYEQYF
NA	TRBD2	TRBV3-1	TRBJ2-1	TGTGCCAGCAGCCCGAGGGGCGGGGGGACCTACAATGAGCAGTTCTTC	CASSPRGGGTYNEQFF
many	NA	TRBV20-1	TRBJ2-2	TGCAGTGCTGACGACAGGCAGAACACCGGGGAGCTGTTTTTT	CSADDRQNTGELFF
NA	NA	TRBV20-1	TRBJ2-1	TGCAGTGCGTACGGGACGGATTCCTACAATGAGCAGTTCTTC	CSAYGTDSYNEQFF
NA	NA	TRBV30	TRBJ1-1	TGTGCCTGGTCGACGGCGCCTGAAGCTTTCTTT	CAWSTAPEAFF
many	NA	TRBV29-1	TRBJ2-3	TGCAGCGTGTCGTCAGGGATCACAGATACGCAGTATTTT	CSVSSGITDTQYF
few	NA	TRBV7-9	TRBJ1-1	TGTGCCAGCAGCTTAGAGTTCGGTGAAGCTTTCTTT	CASSLEFGEAFF
many	NA	TRBV2	TRBJ2-7	TGTGCCAGCACCTTAGTGGGAGCAGATGAGCAGTACTTC	CASTLVGADEQYF
few	NA	TRBV7-8	TRBJ1-1	TGTGCCAGCAGCCGAACAGGGAGGAGAACTGAAGCTTTCTTT	CASSRTGRRTEAFF
NA	NA	TRBV7-9	TRBJ1-1	TGTGCCAGCAGCCATTACATGAACACTGAAGCTTTCTTT	CASSHYMNTEAFF
few	NA	TRBV2	TRBJ2-1	TGTGCCAGCAGTGAAGACAGAGGTCCACCATTCTTC	CASSEDRGPPFF